This record covers a single T cell receptor beta chain. The data stem from a study of shared clonotypes between healthy human individuals. Trimming cost V 6 bases and J 7 bases, with 15 bases left between them. Germline CDR1 SQVTM, CDR2 ANQGSEA. CDR3 size: 12 residues. The repertoire was sequenced with immunoSEQ multiplex PCR; TCRdb's copy has only in-frame clones and lacks some. The top ten hold about 1.1% of the sample, which has more than 2 million clones, about 94% seen once. Naive CD8 cells lacked CD45RO and underwent positive selection for CCR7, leaving out terminally differentiated effector memory CD45RA+ cells.

The J gene is TRBJ1-2, the V gene TRBV29-1, with D maybe TRBD1 (6 bases). The TCR originated in a man younger than 35 in good health. Material: naive CD8+ T cells sorted from blood. CDR3 sequence: CSVHATGSGYTF. DNA for the CDR3: TGCAGCGTCCACGCAACAGGGTCTGGCTACACCTTC.